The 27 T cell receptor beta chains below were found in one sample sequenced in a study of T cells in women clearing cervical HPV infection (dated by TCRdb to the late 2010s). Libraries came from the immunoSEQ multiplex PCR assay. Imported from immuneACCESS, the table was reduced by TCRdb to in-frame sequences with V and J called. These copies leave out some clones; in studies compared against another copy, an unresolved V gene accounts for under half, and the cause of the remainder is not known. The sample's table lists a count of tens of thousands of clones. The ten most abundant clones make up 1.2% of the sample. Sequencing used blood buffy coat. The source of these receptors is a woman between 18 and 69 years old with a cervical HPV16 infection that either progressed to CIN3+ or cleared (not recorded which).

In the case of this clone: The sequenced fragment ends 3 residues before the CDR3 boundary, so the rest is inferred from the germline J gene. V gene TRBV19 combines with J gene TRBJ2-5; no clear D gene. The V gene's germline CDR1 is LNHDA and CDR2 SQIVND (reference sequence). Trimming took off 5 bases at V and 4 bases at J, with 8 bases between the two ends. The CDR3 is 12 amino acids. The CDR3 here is CASSQKGETQYF. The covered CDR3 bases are TGTGCCAGTAGTCAGAAGGGAGAGACC.

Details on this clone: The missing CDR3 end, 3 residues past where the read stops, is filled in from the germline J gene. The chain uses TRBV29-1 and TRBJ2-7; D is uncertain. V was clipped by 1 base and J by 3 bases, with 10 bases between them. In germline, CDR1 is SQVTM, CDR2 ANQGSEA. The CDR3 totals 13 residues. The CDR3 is CSVEGAGVYEQYF. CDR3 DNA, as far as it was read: TGCAGCGTTGAAGGAGCAGGAGTCTACGAG.

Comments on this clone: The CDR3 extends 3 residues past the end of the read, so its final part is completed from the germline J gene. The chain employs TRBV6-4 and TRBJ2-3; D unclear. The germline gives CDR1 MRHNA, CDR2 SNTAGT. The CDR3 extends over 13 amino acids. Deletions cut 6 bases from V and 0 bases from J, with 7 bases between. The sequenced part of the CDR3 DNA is TGTGCCAGCAGGAGCCCGAGCACAGATACG. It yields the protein CASRSPSTDT. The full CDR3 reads CASRSPSTDTQYF.

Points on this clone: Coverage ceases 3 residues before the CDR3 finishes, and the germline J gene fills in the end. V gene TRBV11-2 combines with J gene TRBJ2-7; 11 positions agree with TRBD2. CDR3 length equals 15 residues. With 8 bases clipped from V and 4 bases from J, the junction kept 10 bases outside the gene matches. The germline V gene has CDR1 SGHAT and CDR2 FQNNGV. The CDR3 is CASGTIAGGPYEQYF. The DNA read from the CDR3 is TGTGCCAGCGGCACTATAGCGGGAGGGCCTTACGAG. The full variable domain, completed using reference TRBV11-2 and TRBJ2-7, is EAGVAQSPRYKIIEKRQSVAFWCNPISGHATLYWYQQILGQGPKLLIQFQNNGVVDDSQLPKDRFSAERLKGVDSTLKIQPAKLEDSAVYLCASGTIAGGPYEQYFGPGTRLTVT.

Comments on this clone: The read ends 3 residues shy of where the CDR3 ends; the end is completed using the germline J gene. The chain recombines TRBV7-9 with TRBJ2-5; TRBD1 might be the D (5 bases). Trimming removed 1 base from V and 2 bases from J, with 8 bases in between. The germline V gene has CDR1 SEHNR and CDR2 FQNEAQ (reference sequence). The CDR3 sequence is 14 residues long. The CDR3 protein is CASSLGGSQETQYF. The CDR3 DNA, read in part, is TGTGCCAGCAGCTTAGGGGGCAGTCAAGAGACC.

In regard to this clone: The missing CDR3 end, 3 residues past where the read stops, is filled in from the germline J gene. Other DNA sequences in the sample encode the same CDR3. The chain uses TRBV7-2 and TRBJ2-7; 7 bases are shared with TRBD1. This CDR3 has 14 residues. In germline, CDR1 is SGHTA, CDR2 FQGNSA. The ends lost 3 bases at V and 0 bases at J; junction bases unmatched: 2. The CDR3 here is CASSFGTVSYEQYF. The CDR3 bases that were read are TGTGCCAGCAGCTTCGGGACAGTCTCCTACGAG. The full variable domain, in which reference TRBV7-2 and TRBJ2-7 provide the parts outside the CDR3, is GAGVSQSPSNKVTEKGKDVELRCDPISGHTALYWYRQSLGQGLEFLIYFQGNSAPDKSGLPSDRFSAERTGGSVSTLTIQRTQQEDSAVYLCASSFGTVSYEQYFGPGTRLTVT.

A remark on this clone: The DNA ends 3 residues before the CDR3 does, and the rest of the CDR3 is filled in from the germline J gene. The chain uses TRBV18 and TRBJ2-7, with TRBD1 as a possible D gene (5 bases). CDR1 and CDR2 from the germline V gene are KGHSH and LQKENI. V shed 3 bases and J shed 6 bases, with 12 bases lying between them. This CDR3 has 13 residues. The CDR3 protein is CASSPQGSGEQYF. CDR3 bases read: TGTGCCAGCTCACCGCAGGGTTCTGGCGAG.

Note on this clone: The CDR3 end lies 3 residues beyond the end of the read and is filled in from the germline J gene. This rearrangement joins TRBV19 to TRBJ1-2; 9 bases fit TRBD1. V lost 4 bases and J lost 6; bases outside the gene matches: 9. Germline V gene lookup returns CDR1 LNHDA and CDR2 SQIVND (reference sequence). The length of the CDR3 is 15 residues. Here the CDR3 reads CASSKQGADTHGYTF. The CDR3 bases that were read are TGTGCCAGTAGTAAACAGGGGGCGGACACACATGGC.

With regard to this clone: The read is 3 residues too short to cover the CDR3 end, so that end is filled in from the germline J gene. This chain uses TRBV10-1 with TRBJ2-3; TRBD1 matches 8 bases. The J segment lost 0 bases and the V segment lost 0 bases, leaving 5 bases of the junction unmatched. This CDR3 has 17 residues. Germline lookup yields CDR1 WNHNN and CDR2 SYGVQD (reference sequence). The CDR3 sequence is CASSESRGQVSTDTQYF. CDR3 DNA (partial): TGCGCCAGCAGTGAGTCCCGGGGACAGGTTAGCACAGATACG.

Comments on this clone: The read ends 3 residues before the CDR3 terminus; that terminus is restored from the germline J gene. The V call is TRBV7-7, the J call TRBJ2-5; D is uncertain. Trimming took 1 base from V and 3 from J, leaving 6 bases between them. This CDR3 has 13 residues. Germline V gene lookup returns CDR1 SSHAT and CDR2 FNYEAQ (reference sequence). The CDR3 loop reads CASSLDLKETQYF. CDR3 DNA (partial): TGTGCCAGCAGCTTAGACTTAAAAGAGACC.

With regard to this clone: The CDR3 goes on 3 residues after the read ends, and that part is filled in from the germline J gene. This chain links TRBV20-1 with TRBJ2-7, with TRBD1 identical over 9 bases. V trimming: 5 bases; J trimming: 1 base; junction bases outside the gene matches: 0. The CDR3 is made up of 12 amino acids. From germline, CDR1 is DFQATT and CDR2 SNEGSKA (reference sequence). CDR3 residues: CSAGQGSYEQYF. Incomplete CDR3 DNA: TGCAGTGCTGGACAGGGGTCCTACGAG.

CDR3 DNA (partial): TGCAGCGTTCAGAGGGGCGCTGTACGGTATGGC. This translates into CSVQRGAVRYG. The whole CDR3 protein reads CSVQRGAVRYGYTF. The V gene is TRBV29-1, the J gene TRBJ1-2; D may be TRBD1 (5 bases). The observed sequence ends 3 residues before the CDR3 terminus, with the missing tail filled in from the germline J gene. Germline loops: CDR1 SQVTM, CDR2 ANQGSEA. The V end lost 5 bases, the J end lost 5 bases, and 18 bases lay between the germline ends. This CDR3 is 14 amino acids long.

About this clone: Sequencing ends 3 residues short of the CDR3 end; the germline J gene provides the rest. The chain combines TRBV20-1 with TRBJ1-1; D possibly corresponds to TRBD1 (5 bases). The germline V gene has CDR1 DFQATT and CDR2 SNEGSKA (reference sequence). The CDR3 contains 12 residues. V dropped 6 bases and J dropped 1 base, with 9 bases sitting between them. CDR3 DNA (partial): TGCAGTGCGGGGGGACCGAACACTGAA. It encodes CSAGGPNTE. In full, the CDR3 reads CSAGGPNTEAFF.

The CDR3: CASSEVGDEQYF. CDR3 DNA (partial): TGTGCCAGCAGTGAAGTCGGGGACGAG. The V and J genes are TRBV6-1 and TRBJ2-7; TRBD2 is a possible D gene (5 bases). With the read ending 3 residues before the CDR3 end, the germline J gene is used to fill in that end. The germline CDR1 and CDR2 sequences are MNHNS and SASEGT. The CDR3 totals 12 residues. The germline V and J ends were trimmed by 1 base and 5 bases, with 6 bases remaining between them.

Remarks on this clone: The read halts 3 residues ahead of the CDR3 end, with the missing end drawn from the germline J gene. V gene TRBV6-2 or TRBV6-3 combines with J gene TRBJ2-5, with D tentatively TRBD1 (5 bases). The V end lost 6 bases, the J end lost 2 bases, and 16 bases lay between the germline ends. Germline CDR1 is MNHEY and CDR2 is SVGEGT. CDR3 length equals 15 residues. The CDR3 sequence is CASRPTGVRQETQYF. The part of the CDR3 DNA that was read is TGTGCCAGCAGACCAACAGGAGTAAGGCAAGAGACC.

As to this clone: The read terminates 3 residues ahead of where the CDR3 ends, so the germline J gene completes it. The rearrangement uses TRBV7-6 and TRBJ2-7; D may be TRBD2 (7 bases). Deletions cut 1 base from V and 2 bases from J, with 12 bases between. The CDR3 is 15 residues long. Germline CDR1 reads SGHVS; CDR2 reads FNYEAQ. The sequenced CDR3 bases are TGTGCCAGCAGCTTAGTGGCGGGGGCAACCTACGAG. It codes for CASSLVAGATYE. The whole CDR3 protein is CASSLVAGATYEQYF.

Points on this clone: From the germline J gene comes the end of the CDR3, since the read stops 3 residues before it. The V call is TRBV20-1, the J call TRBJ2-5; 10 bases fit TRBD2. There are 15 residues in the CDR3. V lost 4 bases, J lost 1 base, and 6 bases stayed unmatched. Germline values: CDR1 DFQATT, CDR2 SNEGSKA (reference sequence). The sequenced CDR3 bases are TGCAGTGCTACCAGGGCTAGCGGGGGCCAAGAGACC. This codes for CSATRASGGQET. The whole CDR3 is CSATRASGGQETQYF.

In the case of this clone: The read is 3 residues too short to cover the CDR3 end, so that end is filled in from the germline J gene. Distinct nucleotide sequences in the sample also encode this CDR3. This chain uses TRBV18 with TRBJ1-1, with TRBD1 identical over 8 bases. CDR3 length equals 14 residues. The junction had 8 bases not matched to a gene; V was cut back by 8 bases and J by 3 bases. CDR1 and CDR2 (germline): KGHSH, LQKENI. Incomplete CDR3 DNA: TGTGCCAGCGGTACAGGGGGGACTCACACTGAA. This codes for CASGTGGTHTE. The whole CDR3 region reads CASGTGGTHTEAFF.

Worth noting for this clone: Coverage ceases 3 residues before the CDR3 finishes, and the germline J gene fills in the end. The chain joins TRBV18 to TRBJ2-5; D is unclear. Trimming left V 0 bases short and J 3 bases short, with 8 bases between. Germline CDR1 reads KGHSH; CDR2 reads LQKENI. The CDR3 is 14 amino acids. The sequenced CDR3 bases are TGTGCCAGCTCACCACCGCTCAGTGAAGAGACC. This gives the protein CASSPPLSEET. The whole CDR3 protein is CASSPPLSEETQYF.

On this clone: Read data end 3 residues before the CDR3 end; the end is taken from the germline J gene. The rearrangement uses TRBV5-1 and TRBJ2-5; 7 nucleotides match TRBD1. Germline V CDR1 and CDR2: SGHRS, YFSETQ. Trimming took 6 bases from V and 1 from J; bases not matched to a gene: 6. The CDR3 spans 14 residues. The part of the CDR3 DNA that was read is TGCGCCAGCACCTGGGGACAGCCCCAAGAGACC. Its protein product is CASTWGQPQET. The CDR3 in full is CASTWGQPQETQYF.

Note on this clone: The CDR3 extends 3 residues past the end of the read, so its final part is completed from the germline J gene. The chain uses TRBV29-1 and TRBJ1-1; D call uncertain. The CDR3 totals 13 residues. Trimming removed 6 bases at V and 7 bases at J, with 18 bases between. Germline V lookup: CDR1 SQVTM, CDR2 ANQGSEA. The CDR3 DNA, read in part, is TGCAGCGTCCCTCATCATGACAAATTTGAA. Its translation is CSVPHHDKFE. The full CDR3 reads CSVPHHDKFEAFF. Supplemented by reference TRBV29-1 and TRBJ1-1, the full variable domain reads SAVISQKPSRDICQRGTSLTIQCQVDSQVTMMFWYRQQPGQSLTLIATANQGSEATYESGFVIDKFPISRPNLTFSTLTVSNMSPEDSSIYLCSVPHHDKFEAFFGQGTRLTVV.

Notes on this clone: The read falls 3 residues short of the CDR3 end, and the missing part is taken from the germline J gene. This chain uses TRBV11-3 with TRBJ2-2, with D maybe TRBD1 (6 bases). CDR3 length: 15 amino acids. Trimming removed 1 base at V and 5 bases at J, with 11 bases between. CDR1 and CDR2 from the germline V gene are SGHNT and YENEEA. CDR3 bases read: TGTGCCAGCAGCTTAGCGCAGGGGTTGACCGGGGAG. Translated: CASSLAQGLTGE. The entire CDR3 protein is CASSLAQGLTGELFF.

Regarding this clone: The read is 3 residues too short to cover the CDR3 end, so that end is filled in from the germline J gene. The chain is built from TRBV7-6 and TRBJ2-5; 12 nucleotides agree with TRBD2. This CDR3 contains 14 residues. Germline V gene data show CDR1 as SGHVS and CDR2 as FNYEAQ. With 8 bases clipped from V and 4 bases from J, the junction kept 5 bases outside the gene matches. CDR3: CASQTSGGRETQYF. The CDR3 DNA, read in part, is TGTGCCAGCCAGACTAGCGGGGGTCGAGAGACC.

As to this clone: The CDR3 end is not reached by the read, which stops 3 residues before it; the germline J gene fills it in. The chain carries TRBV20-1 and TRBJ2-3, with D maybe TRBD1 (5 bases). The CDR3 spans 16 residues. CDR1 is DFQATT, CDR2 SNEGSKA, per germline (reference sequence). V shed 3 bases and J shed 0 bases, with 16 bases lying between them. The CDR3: CSASALRDPSTDTQYF. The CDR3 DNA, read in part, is TGCAGTGCTAGCGCCCTCAGGGATCCTAGCACAGATACG.

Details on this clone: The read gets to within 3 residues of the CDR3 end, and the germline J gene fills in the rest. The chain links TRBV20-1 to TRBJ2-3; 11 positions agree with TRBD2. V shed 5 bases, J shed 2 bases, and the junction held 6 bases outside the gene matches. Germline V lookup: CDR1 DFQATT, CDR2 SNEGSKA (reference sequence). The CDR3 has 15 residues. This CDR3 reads CSAAGTSGYTDTQYF. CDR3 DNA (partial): TGCAGTGCTGCCGGGACTAGCGGTTACACAGATACG.

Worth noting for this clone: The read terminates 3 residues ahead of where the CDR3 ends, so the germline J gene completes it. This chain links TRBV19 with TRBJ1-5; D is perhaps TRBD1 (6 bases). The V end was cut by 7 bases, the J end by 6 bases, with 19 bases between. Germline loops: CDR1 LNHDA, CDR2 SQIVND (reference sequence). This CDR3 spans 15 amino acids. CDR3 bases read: TGTGCCAGTACCCTAGGGGGACAACGGGGTCAGCCC. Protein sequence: CASTLGGQRGQP. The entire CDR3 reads CASTLGGQRGQPQHF.

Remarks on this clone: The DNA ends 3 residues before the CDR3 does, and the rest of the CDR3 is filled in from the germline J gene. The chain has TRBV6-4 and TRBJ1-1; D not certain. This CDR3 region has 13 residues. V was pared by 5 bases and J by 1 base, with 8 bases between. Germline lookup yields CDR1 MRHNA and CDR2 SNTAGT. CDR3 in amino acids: CASSSQENTEAFF. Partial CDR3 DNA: TGTGCCAGCAGTTCGCAGGAGAACACTGAA.